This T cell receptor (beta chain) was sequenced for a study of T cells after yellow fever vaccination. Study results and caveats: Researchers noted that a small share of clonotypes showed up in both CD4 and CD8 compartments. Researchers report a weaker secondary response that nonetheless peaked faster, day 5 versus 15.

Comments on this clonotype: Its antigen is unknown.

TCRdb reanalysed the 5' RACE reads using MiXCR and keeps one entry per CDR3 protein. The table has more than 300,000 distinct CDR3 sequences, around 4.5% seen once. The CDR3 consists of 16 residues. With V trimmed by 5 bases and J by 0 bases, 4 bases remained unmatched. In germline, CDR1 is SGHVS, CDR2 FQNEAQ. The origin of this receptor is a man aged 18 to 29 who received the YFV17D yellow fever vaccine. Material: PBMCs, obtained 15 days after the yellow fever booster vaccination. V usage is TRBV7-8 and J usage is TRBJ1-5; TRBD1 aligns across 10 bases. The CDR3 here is CASSRQGADSNQPQHF. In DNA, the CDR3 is TGTGCCAGCAGCCGACAGGGGGCGGATAGCAATCAGCCCCAGCATTTT.